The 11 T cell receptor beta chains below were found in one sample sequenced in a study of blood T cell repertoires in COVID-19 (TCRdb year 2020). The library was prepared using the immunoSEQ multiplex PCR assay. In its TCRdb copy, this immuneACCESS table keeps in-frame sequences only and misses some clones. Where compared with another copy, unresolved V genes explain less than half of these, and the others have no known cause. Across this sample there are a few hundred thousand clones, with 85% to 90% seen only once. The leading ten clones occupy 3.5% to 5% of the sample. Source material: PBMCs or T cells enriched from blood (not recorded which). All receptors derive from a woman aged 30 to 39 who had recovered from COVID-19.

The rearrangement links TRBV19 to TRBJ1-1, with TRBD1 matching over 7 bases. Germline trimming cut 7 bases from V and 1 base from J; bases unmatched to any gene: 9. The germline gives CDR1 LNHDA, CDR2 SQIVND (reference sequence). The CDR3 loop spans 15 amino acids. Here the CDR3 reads CASIPHPGGNTEAFF. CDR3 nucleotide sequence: TGTGCCAGTATCCCGCACCCAGGGGGGAACACTGAAGCTTTCTTT.

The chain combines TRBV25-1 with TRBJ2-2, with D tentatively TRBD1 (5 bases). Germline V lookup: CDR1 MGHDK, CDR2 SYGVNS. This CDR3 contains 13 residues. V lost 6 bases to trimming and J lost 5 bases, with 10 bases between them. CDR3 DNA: TGTGCCAGCAGCTTCCCAGGGACCGGGGAGCTGTTTTTT. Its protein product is CASSFPGTGELFF.

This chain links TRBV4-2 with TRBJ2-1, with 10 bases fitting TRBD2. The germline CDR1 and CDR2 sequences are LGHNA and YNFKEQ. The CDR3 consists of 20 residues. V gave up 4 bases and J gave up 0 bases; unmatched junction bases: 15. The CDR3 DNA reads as TGTGCCAGCAGCCCCCGACTAGCGGGTACCATTGAAAGCTCCTACAATGAGCAGTTCTTC. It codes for CASSPRLAGTIESSYNEQFF.

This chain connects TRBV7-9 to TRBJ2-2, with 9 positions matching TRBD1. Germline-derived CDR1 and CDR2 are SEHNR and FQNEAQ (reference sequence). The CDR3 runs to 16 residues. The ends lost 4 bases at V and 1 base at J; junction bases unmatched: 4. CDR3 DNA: TGTGCCAGCAGCTCCGGACAGGGGAGGAACACCGGGGAGCTGTTTTTT. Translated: CASSSGQGRNTGELFF.

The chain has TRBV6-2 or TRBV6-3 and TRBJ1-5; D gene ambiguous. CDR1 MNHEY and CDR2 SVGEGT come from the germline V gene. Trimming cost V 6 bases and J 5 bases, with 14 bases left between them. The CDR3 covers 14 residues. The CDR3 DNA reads TGTGCCAGCAGCAGTGTCCAGGCCCATCAGCCCCAGCATTTT. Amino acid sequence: CASSSVQAHQPQHF.

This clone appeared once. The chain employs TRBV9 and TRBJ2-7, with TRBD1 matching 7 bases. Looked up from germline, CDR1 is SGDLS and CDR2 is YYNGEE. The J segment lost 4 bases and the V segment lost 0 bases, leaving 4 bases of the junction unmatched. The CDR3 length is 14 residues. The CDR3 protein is CASSVATGRYEQYF. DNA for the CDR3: TGTGCCAGCAGCGTAGCGACAGGGAGATACGAGCAGTACTTC.

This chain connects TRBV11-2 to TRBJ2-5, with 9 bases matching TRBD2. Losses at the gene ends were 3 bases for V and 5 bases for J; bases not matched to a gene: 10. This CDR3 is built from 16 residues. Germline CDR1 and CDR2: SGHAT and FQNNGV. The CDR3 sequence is CASSFTGGLAIETQYF. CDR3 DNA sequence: TGTGCCAGCAGCTTCACGGGCGGACTAGCGATCGAGACCCAGTACTTC.

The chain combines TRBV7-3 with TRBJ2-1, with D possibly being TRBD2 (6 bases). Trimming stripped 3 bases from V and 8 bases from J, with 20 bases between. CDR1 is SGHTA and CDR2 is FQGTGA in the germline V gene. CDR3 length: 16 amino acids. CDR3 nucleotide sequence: TGTGCCAGCAGCTTCCCGACACCGACTAGTTCACATGAGCAGTTCTTC. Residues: CASSFPTPTSSHEQFF. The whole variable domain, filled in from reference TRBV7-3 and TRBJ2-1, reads GAGVSQTPSNKVTEKGKYVELRCDPISGHTALYWYRQSLGQGPEFLIYFQGTGAADDSGLPNDRFFAVRPEGSVSTLKIQRTERGDSAVYLCASSFPTPTSSHEQFFGPGTRLTVL.

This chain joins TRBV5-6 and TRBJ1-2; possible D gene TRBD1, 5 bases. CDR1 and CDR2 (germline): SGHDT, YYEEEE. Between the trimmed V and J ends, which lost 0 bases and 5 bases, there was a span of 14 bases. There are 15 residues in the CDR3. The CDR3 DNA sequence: TGTGCCAGCAGCTTGGCCCAGGGAGGCAGGTATGGCTACACCTTC. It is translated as CASSLAQGGRYGYTF.

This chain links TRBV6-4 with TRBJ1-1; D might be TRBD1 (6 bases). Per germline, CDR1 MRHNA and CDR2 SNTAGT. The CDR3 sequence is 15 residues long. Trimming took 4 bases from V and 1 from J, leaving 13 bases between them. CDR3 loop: CASSARGLQNTEAFF. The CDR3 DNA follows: TGTGCCAGCAGTGCCAGGGGTCTTCAGAACACTGAAGCTTTCTTT.

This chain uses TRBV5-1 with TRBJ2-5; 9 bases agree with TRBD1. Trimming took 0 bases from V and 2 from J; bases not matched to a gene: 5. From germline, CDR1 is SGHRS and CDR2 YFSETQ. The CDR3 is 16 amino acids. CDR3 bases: TGCGCCAGCAGCTTGGAGTTCGGACAGGGGCAAGAGACCCAGTACTTC. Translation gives CASSLEFGQGQETQYF.